The source of this T cell receptor beta chain is a study of blood T cell repertoires in COVID-19. This CDR3 is 19 amino acids long. The ends lost 1 base at V and 0 bases at J; junction bases unmatched: 10. Germline-derived CDR1 and CDR2 are MDHEN and SYDVKM. Here immunoSEQ multiplex PCR was the method, and the copy in TCRdb shows in-frame clones only, minus some. The top ten clones hold 4.2% of a sample with some 250,000 clones, around 80% of them seen once. The J gene is TRBJ1-5, the V gene TRBV28, with TRBD1 matching 9 bases. The specimen sequenced was peripheral blood. The TCR sequence derives from a man in his 60s with acute or convalescent COVID-19. The CDR3 sequence: CASSLLGTGTYYSNQPQHF. The CDR3 coding sequence is TGTGCCAGCAGTTTATTGGGGACAGGGACCTACTATAGCAATCAGCCCCAGCATTTT.